These 30 T cell receptor beta chains were sequenced from one sample in a study of glioma-infiltrating T cells. The iRepertoire nested amplicon-rescue multiplex PCR amplified TCR alpha and beta CDR3s from RNA. TCRdb passed the multiplex PCR reads through MiXCR, listing each CDR3 protein once. The sample lists about 410,000 distinct CDR3 sequences, about 40% occurring once. Material: glioma tissue, nonneoplastic brain tissue, or PBMCs (not recorded which). The receptors shown here come from a human donor with low-grade glioma or glioblastoma, undergoing nonglioma brain surgery, or in good health (not recorded which).

Concerning this clonotype itself: A read error may be the cause here, since a much bigger clone is one base away. This chain joins TRBV12-3 or TRBV12-4 and TRBJ1-1, with D maybe TRBD1 (6 bases). Trimming left V 3 bases short and J 1 base short, with 9 bases between. The CDR3 length is 14 residues. In DNA form, the CDR3 reads TGTGCCAGCAGTTTCTCCAGGGGGAACACTGAAGCTTTCTTT. Translated, it gives CASSFSRGNTEAFF.

The gene calls are TRBV27 and TRBJ1-1; D uncertain. In germline, CDR1 is MNHEY, CDR2 SMNVEV (reference sequence). The CDR3 totals 14 residues. The germline V and J ends were trimmed by 7 bases and 1 base, with 13 bases remaining between them. CDR3 sequence: CASIKANENTEAFF. As DNA, the CDR3 is TGTGCCAGCATTAAGGCTAATGAGAACACTGAAGCTTTCTTT.

This clonotype came up a few times. J is TRBJ1-2 and V is TRBV12-3 or TRBV12-4; tentative D call: TRBD1 (6 bases). The CDR3 has 13 amino acids. Trimming cost V 5 bases and J 8 bases, with 15 bases left between them. CDR3 sequence: CASSPGESEGYTF. CDR3 DNA: TGTGCCAGCAGTCCAGGGGAATCAGAGGGCTACACCTTC.

In this sample, this clonotype turned up a few times. The genes are TRBV15 and TRBJ2-6, with D perhaps TRBD2 (6 bases). The CDR3 runs to 17 residues. CDR1 LNHNV and CDR2 YYDKDF come from the germline V gene (reference sequence). Trimming took 5 bases from V and 3 from J, leaving 17 bases between them. CDR3 sequence reads: CATSPEGEVRGANVLTF. DNA for the CDR3: TGTGCCACCAGCCCAGAAGGGGAGGTGCGTGGGGCCAACGTCCTGACTTTC.

The V and J genes are TRBV11-2 and TRBJ2-7; D may be TRBD2 (6 bases). The CDR3 length is 16 residues. Trimming shortened V by 4 bases and J by 0 bases, and 16 bases separated the two germline ends. Germline V gene sequence: CDR1 SGHAT, CDR2 FQNNGV. CDR3 DNA: TGTGCCAGCAGCTCGATCTCTAGCGTAGGCTCCTACGAGCAGTACTTC. Its protein is CASSSISSVGSYEQYF.

This clonotype was picked up many times. This chain uses TRBV28 with TRBJ1-1; D not certain. The CDR3 consists of 14 residues. The germline V and J ends were trimmed by 5 bases and 0 bases, with 10 bases remaining between them. CDR1 and CDR2 (germline): MDHEN, SYDVKM. The CDR3, as DNA: TGTGCCAGCAGTCCCACTTCCCTGAACACTGAAGCTTTCTTT. Translating it yields CASSPTSLNTEAFF.

The chain's CDR3 is CASSLLPGRVYSYEQYF. CDR3 DNA: TGTGCCAGCAGTTTACTACCTGGACGGGTATACTCCTACGAGCAGTACTTC. The chain combines TRBV28 with TRBJ2-7; no reliable D call. The length of the CDR3 is 17 residues. V was trimmed by 2 bases and J by 0 bases, leaving 17 bases between them. CDR1 and CDR2 from the germline V gene are MDHEN and SYDVKM.

A remark on this clonotype: A much larger clone lies a single base off, so this may be a read error. Since no conserved phenylalanine or tryptophan closes the CDR3, a read error is the likely cause. The V and J genes are TRBV6-6 and TRBJ1-5; weak D call: TRBD1 (5 bases). Germline V lookup: CDR1 MNHNY, CDR2 SVGAGI (reference sequence). The germline V and J ends were trimmed by 5 bases and 2 bases, with 10 bases remaining between them. CDR3 length equals 14 residues. Written as DNA, the CDR3 is TGTGCCAGCAGTGGAGGAGGGGGCAATCAGCCCCAGCATCTT. This encodes CASSGGGGNQPQHL.

The rearrangement links TRBV29-1 to TRBJ1-1; D is unclear. Germline CDR1 reads SQVTM; CDR2 reads ANQGSEA. Trimming removed 4 bases at V and 1 base at J, with 7 bases between. CDR3 length: 12 amino acids. The CDR3 sequence: CSVVAWNTEAFF. The CDR3 bases are TGCAGCGTTGTAGCCTGGAACACTGAAGCTTTCTTT.

A word on this clonotype: Just one base apart from a much larger clone, this may be a read error. The chain is built from TRBV6-6 and TRBJ2-3, with TRBD1 as a possible D gene (5 bases). Germline V CDR1 and CDR2: MNHNY, SVGAGI (reference sequence). The CDR3 contains 14 residues. The CDR3 loop is CASSYSPSTGTQYF. The CDR3 nucleotides are TGTGCCAGCAGTTACTCGCCCAGCACAGGTACGCAGTATTTT.

Regarding this clonotype: A clone one base away is much larger, so this may be a read error. The V and J genes are TRBV7-2 and TRBJ2-7, with D possibly TRBD2 on 6 matching bases. V was shortened by 5 bases and J by 3 bases, with 20 bases between the two germline ends. The CDR3 length is 16 residues. Germline assignment: CDR1 SGHTA and CDR2 FQGNSA. In DNA form, the CDR3 reads TGTGCCAGCAGCCCCCGAGGCGGGACTGGCTACTACGAGCAGTACTTC. Translated, it gives CASSPRGGTGYYEQYF.

As regards this clonotype: A much larger clonotype is one base distant, so this may be a read error. CDR3 in DNA: TGTGCCAGCAGTTCCGTCGGACTAGCGGGACCTGCAGATACGCAGTATTTT. Translated, it gives CASSSVGLAGPADTQYF. The chain uses TRBV27 and TRBJ2-3, with 12 positions matching TRBD2. The CDR3 is 17 residues long. V gave up 4 bases and J gave up 4 bases; unmatched junction bases: 9. The germline V gene has CDR1 MNHEY and CDR2 SMNVEV (reference sequence).

This clonotype was seen a handful of times. The rearrangement links TRBV11-2 to TRBJ2-1; TRBD2 agrees at 12 bases. The CDR3 consists of 17 residues. Germline trimming cut 6 bases from V and 9 bases from J; bases unmatched to any gene: 15. Germline CDR1 SGHAT, CDR2 FQNNGV. The CDR3 is CASRGGRTSGKRGEQFF. Written as DNA, the CDR3 is TGTGCCAGCAGGGGGGGAAGGACTAGCGGGAAGAGAGGTGAGCAGTTCTTC.

This clonotype was detected many times. The V gene is TRBV28, the J gene TRBJ2-1; no firm D call. V lost 8 bases and J lost 4, with 18 bases in between. The CDR3 loop spans 15 amino acids. Germline V gives CDR1 MDHEN, CDR2 SYDVKM. The CDR3 DNA follows: TGTGCCAGCCGACCCTGGCGATCCGGGTACAATGAGCAGTTCTTC. Amino acids: CASRPWRSGYNEQFF.

This clonotype was counted a single time. The J gene is TRBJ2-5, the V gene TRBV6-2 or TRBV6-3, with 8 positions matching TRBD1. Germline V gene lookup returns CDR1 MNHEY and CDR2 SVGEGT. The V and J ends lost 4 bases and 10 bases, in that order; junction bases with no gene match: 2. The CDR3 length is 11 residues. As DNA, the CDR3 is TGTGCCAGCAGTTGGGACAGGATCCAGTACTTC. Translating gives CASSWDRIQYF.

As to this clonotype: A junction end diverges from the germline sequence, so it may reflect a read error. V gene TRBV4-1 combines with J gene TRBJ1-2; D is ambiguous. Germline V gene lookup returns CDR1 MGHRA and CDR2 YSYEKL. CDR3 length: 16 amino acids. The CDR3 region has the DNA TGCGCCGGCAGCCAAGAAACGAGGAGTCTTAACTATGGCTACACCTTC. Protein: CAGSQETRSLNYGYTF.

This clonotype was observed once. A read error is possible here, since a much larger clone lies one base away. The J gene is TRBJ1-1, the V gene TRBV4-1; D gene unclear. The CDR3 contains 15 residues. The germline gives CDR1 MGHRA, CDR2 YSYEKL. CDR3 DNA: TGCGCCGGCAGCCTAGACCAGGAGATGAACACTGAAGCTTTCTTT. This codes for CAGSLDQEMNTEAFF.

This clonotype was seen a few times. CDR3 protein: CASSYSGVGADTQYF. CDR3 nucleotide sequence: TGTGCCAGCAGTTACTCGGGTGTCGGGGCAGATACGCAGTATTTT. The chain couples TRBV6-6 to TRBJ2-3; D possibly corresponds to TRBD2 (5 bases). This CDR3 comprises 15 residues. V was trimmed by 0 bases and J by 4 bases, leaving 11 bases between them. Germline CDR1 and CDR2: MNHNY and SVGAGI (reference sequence).

V usage is TRBV6-2 or TRBV6-3 and J usage is TRBJ2-7, with TRBD2 matching over 7 bases. This CDR3 contains 16 residues. Germline V gene sequence: CDR1 MNHEY, CDR2 SVGEGT. The trim removed 7 bases at V and 11 bases at J, leaving 23 bases unmatched. The CDR3 spells CASTYSRTSLGDTKYF. CDR3 bases: TGTGCCAGCACCTACTCGAGGACTAGTCTTGGAGATACGAAGTACTTC.

In this sample, this clonotype turned up a few times. This rearrangement joins TRBV20-1 to TRBJ2-5; D possibly corresponds to TRBD1 (6 bases). This CDR3 is built from 15 residues. Between the trimmed V and J ends, which lost 2 bases and 5 bases, there was a span of 18 bases. The germline V gene has CDR1 DFQATT and CDR2 SNEGSKA (reference sequence). The CDR3 reads CSARTGGTIRETQYF. CDR3 nucleotide sequence: TGCAGTGCTAGAACTGGGGGCACAATTAGGGAGACCCAGTACTTC.

As regards this clonotype: Given a much more abundant clone one base away, this may be a read error. The chain links TRBV6-6 to TRBJ1-1; no clear D. V was shortened by 4 bases and J by 1 base, with 13 bases between the two germline ends. Germline V gene data show CDR1 as MNHNY and CDR2 as SVGAGI (reference sequence). The CDR3 has 15 residues. The CDR3 coding sequence is TGTGCCAGCAGTTCGACTGGGAGACGGAACACTGAAGCTTTCTTT. Its protein product is CASSSTGRRNTEAFF.

On this clonotype: At one end the junction does not follow the germline gene, possibly because of a read error. V gene TRBV7-2 combines with J gene TRBJ1-3; 7 bases agree with TRBD1. Looked up from germline, CDR1 is SGHTA and CDR2 is FQGNSA. This CDR3 has 13 amino acids. The CDR3 region is CASSPWTGNTVYF. The CDR3 nucleotides are TGTGCCAGCAGCCCCTGGACAGGAAACACCGTATATTTT. The variable domain in full, completed from reference TRBV7-2 and TRBJ1-3, reads GAGVSQSPSNKVTEKGKDVELRCDPISGHTALYWYRQSLGQGLEFLIYFQGNSAPDKSGLPSDRFSAERTGGSVSTLTIQRTQQEDSAVYLCASSPWTGNTVYFGEGSWLTVV.

This clonotype has at least ten counts. The genes are TRBV28 and TRBJ1-5; D may be TRBD1 (5 bases). CDR1 and CDR2 from the germline V gene are MDHEN and SYDVKM. Trimming left V 0 bases short and J 3 bases short, with 9 bases between. This CDR3 has 15 amino acids. CDR3 DNA sequence: TGTGCCAGCAGTTTATGGGGGGACCCCAATCAGCCCCAGCATTTT. Its translation is CASSLWGDPNQPQHF.

There are many counts of this clonotype. The gene calls are TRBV7-2 and TRBJ2-7, with D possibly called TRBD1 or TRBD2 (6 bases each). The CDR3 length is 14 residues. In germline, CDR1 is SGHTA, CDR2 FQGNSA. The germline V and J ends were trimmed by 5 bases and 1 base, with 12 bases remaining between them. The CDR3 DNA is TGTGCCAGCAGCGGCAGAGGGGGGTCCTACGAGCAGTACTTC. It codes for CASSGRGGSYEQYF.

This clonotype was seen many times. The rearrangement joins TRBV28 to TRBJ2-1; no clear D. V was cut by 3 bases and J by 8 bases, with 11 bases left in between. CDR1 is MDHEN, CDR2 SYDVKM, per germline. The CDR3 is made up of 13 amino acids. This CDR3 is CASSFGAAYEQFF. The CDR3 DNA is TGTGCCAGCAGTTTCGGCGCAGCGTATGAGCAGTTCTTC.

Concerning this clonotype itself: At one boundary the junction diverges from the germline segment, which might be a read error. The V call is TRBV28, the J call TRBJ1-1; 8 bases are a match to TRBD1. The length of the CDR3 is 14 residues. CDR1 is MDHEN, CDR2 SYDVKM, per germline. The CDR3 bases are TGTGCCGGCAGTTGGACAGGGATAAACACTGAAGCTTTCTTT. As protein: CAGSWTGINTEAFF.

This rearrangement joins TRBV20-1 to TRBJ2-7; tentative D call: TRBD2 (5 bases). Germline CDR1 and CDR2: DFQATT and SNEGSKA (reference sequence). The CDR3 has 11 residues. The CDR3 is CSVEEEVEQYF. The CDR3 DNA sequence: TGCAGCGTTGAAGAGGAGGTCGAGCAGTACTTC.

The chain combines TRBV27 with TRBJ2-7, with TRBD2 identical over 7 bases. V shed 1 base, J shed 4 bases, and the junction held 7 bases outside the gene matches. This CDR3 spans 15 amino acids. Germline V gene lookup returns CDR1 MNHEY and CDR2 SMNVEV (reference sequence). CDR3 nucleotide sequence: TGTGCCAGCAGTTTATTTCTGCGGGAGAGATACGAGCAGTACTTC. Protein product: CASSLFLRERYEQYF.

This clonotype showed up just once. This sequence may be a read error, since a much larger clone differs from it by one base. Lacking the conserved final phenylalanine or tryptophan, this CDR3 likely reflects a read error. The DNA for the CDR3 is TGCGCCAGCAGCCAAGCAGGGGACCAGGATACGCAGTATTCT. It specifies CASSQAGDQDTQYS. The chain uses TRBV4-1 and TRBJ2-3; the D gene is possibly TRBD1 (6 bases). Trimming shortened V by 1 base and J by 6 bases, and 11 bases separated the two germline ends. The CDR3 runs to 14 residues. Germline CDR1 and CDR2: MGHRA and YSYEKL.

The sample holds a few counts of this clonotype. The V call is TRBV7-9, the J call TRBJ1-1; a possible D gene is TRBD1 (6 bases). Germline CDR1 and CDR2: SEHNR and FQNEAQ (reference sequence). The V and J ends lost 5 bases and 4 bases respectively, with 14 bases between them. The CDR3 spans 14 residues. DNA for the CDR3: TGTGCCAGCAGCCAGCAACAGGGTTTCACTGAAGCTTTCTTT. This sequence encodes CASSQQQGFTEAFF.